This is a list of T cell receptor beta chains from one sample in a study of cytomegalovirus exposure and HLA in healthy donors. The data were produced by immunoSEQ multiplex PCR, yet TCRdb's version contains in-frame clones alone and is incomplete. This table holds roughly 200,000 clones, approximately 90% found once. Sequenced material: PBMCs. The origin of the receptors is a woman younger than 35 in good health and CMV-seronegative. The CDR3 runs from the conserved cysteine through the conserved F or W. Fields, in order: V gene, clone size, J gene, D gene, CDR3 protein, CDR3 DNA. D genes are given only for firm matches. Expanded clones are given a class, and other clones once, few, many or no size at all.

TRBV9	.	TRBJ1-1	.	CASSVIGERTEAFF	TGTGCCAGCAGCGTAATTGGGGAGAGAACTGAAGCTTTCTTT
TRBV27	.	TRBJ1-1	.	CASREFPLARTEAFF	TGTGCCAGCAGGGAGTTCCCACTCGCCCGCACTGAAGCTTTCTTT
TRBV5-4	.	TRBJ2-7	TRBD1	CASSPGTGDTYEQYF	TGTGCCAGCAGTCCCGGGACAGGGGACACCTACGAGCAGTACTTC
TRBV7-2	.	TRBJ1-5	.	CASSARVGKPQHF	TGTGCCAGCAGCGCTCGGGTGGGTAAGCCCCAGCATTTT
TRBV11-3	.	TRBJ2-3	.	CASSLGLIWESTDTQYF	TGTGCCAGCAGCTTAGGCCTCATATGGGAGAGCACAGATACGCAGTATTTT
TRBV7-9	.	TRBJ1-1	TRBD1	CASSHRGKNTEAFF	TGTGCCAGCAGCCACAGGGGGAAGAACACTGAAGCTTTCTTT
TRBV5-6	.	TRBJ2-2	TRBD2	CASCGSGGCTGELFF	TGTGCCAGCTGTGGTAGCGGGGGATGCACCGGGGAGCTGTTTTTT
TRBV18	.	TRBJ2-3	.	CASSSLGSSTDTQYF	TGTGCCAGCTCCTCGCTCGGGAGTAGCACAGATACGCAGTATTTT
TRBV27	once	TRBJ1-4	TRBD1	CASRGQEPATNEKLFF	TGTGCCAGCAGGGGACAGGAACCTGCAACTAATGAAAAACTGTTTTTT
TRBV19	.	TRBJ2-7	.	CASSGTYWYEQYF	TGTGCCAGTAGTGGGACATACTGGTACGAGCAGTACTTC